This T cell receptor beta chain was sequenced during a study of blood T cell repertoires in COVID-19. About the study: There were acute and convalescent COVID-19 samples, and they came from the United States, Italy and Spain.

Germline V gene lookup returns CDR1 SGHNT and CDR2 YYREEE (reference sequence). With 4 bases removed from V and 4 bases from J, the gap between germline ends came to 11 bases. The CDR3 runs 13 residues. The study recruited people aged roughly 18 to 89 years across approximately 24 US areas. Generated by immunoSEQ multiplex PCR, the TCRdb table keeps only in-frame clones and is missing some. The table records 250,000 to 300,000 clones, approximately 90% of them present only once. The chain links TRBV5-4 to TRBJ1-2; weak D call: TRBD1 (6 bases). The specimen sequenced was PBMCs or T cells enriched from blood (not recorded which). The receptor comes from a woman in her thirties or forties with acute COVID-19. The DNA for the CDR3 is TGTGCCAGCAGCCCAGGACAGAGCTATGGCTACACCTTC. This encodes CASSPGQSYGYTF.